This T cell receptor beta chain was retrieved from a study of shared T cell receptors in the human thymus. Libraries were prepared by immunoSEQ multiplex PCR; TCRdb keeps only in-frame clonotypes and omits some of them. The sample has fewer than 700,000 clones, roughly 88% seen once; the top ten hold approximately 0.01%. The germline V gene has CDR1 SGHTA and CDR2 FQGNSA. V lost 5 bases and J lost 6, with 8 bases in between. The CDR3 sequence is 12 residues long. These sequences were also reported in another study, on human thymus T cells. That report adds: Those donating were healthy Finnish infants in corrective surgery for congenital heart defects. Resections removed during corrective heart surgery provided the thymus tissue used. Overlap was high between thymic repertoires from unrelated individuals, as reported in related research.

The chain couples TRBV7-2 to TRBJ1-5, with no clear D. Sequencing used thymocytes. This sequence was found in a boy less than two years old with a congenital heart defect. CDR3: CASSGGSQPQHF. In DNA, the CDR3 is TGTGCCAGCAGCGGAGGGAGTCAGCCCCAGCATTTT.